Below are 20 T cell receptor beta chains sequenced from a single sample in a study of T cells in Graves' hyperthyroidism and ophthalmopathy. Regions amplified from RNA transcripts were the TCR beta CDR3 regions. TCR CDR3 underwent first-round RT-PCR with the HTBI primer set. One entry per CDR3 protein, called by TCRdb with MiXCR from the multiplex PCR reads. The table lists 350,000 or so distinct CDR3 sequences, around 20% of them singletons. The sample comprised blood. The receptors were gathered from a woman aged 45-65 years with Graves' hyperthyroidism.

This clonotype has a count of ten or more. The V call is TRBV20-1, the J call TRBJ2-1, with D uncertain. There are 13 residues in the CDR3. With 0 bases removed from V and 3 bases from J, the gap between germline ends came to 6 bases. Per germline, CDR1 DFQATT and CDR2 SNEGSKA (reference sequence). CDR3 in amino acids: CSARDSFYNEQFF. The CDR3, as DNA: TGCAGTGCTAGAGACAGTTTCTACAATGAGCAGTTCTTC.

The chain joins TRBV10-3 to TRBJ2-7; tentative D call: TRBD2 (6 bases). CDR3 length: 14 amino acids. Germline assignment: CDR1 ENHRY and CDR2 SYGVKD. V lost 6 bases and J 4 bases, leaving 16 bases between the germline ends. The CDR3 coding sequence is TGTGCCATCAGGGGGCGGGGTAACGTATACGAGCAGTACTTC. Its translation: CAIRGRGNVYEQYF.

This clonotype has more than one count but fewer than ten. V is TRBV5-5 and J is TRBJ2-5; tentatively, D is TRBD2 (5 bases). CDR3 length equals 16 residues. Between the trimmed V and J ends, which lost 3 bases and 5 bases, there was a span of 20 bases. Germline V CDR1 and CDR2: SGHKS, YYEKEE (reference sequence). CDR3 loop: CASSWFTRSDGETQYF. Here the CDR3 DNA reads TGTGCCAGCAGCTGGTTTACTAGATCTGACGGGGAGACCCAGTACTTC.

This clonotype occurred many times. The chain combines TRBV5-5 with TRBJ2-5, with 10 bases that match TRBD1. Germline lookup yields CDR1 SGHKS and CDR2 YYEKEE (reference sequence). Trimming removed 4 bases from V and 4 bases from J; junction bases left unmatched: 4. The CDR3 consists of 14 residues. CDR3 sequence: CASSVRTGGETQYF. The CDR3 DNA reads as TGTGCCAGCAGCGTCCGGACAGGGGGAGAGACCCAGTACTTC.

The chain uses TRBV12-5 and TRBJ2-1; 7 nucleotides align to TRBD2. This CDR3 comprises 14 residues. Germline loops: CDR1 LGHNT, CDR2 FRNRAP. Trimming at V came to 6 bases and at J to 8 bases, leaving 10 bases not matched to a gene. In DNA, the CDR3 is TGTGCTAGTGGCCCGGGGAGCGGGAAGGATGAGCAGTTCTTC. It translates to CASGPGSGKDEQFF.

The sample holds many counts of this clonotype. The chain employs TRBV11-1 and TRBJ1-1, with D possibly TRBD1 on 5 matching bases. The V gene lost 4 bases and the J gene lost 0 bases, with 15 bases spanning the gap. Germline V gene data show CDR1 as SGHAT and CDR2 as FQDESV (reference sequence). The CDR3 contains 16 residues. This CDR3 is CASSWRGTRLNTEAFF. The CDR3 DNA is TGTGCCAGCAGCTGGCGGGGGACTAGACTGAACACTGAAGCTTTCTTT.

This rearrangement joins TRBV4-1 to TRBJ2-1; TRBD2 might be the D (5 bases). The CDR3 totals 17 residues. Germline V CDR1 and CDR2: MGHRA, YSYEKL. Trimming pared 4 bases from V and 3 bases from J, leaving 19 bases between. The CDR3 DNA reads TGCGCCAGCAGCCGATCTCTAGGTACTAGTGTCTACAATGAGCAGTTCTTC. Translated: CASSRSLGTSVYNEQFF.

This clonotype was observed a handful of times. The rearrangement joins TRBV6-1 to TRBJ2-5; 7 bases line up with TRBD2. After removal of 1 base from V and 6 bases from J, the junction contained 8 bases not matched to a gene. The CDR3 totals 15 residues. Germline assignment: CDR1 MNHNS and CDR2 SASEGT. DNA for the CDR3: TGTGCCAGCAGTGAAGAGTGGGAGGGCCTCAAGACCCAGTACTTC. Translation gives CASSEEWEGLKTQYF.

This clonotype was found many times. This rearrangement joins TRBV6-5 to TRBJ1-2; 8 bases are shared with TRBD1. Germline lookup yields CDR1 MNHEY and CDR2 SVGAGI. V shed 3 bases and J 4 bases; nucleotides not matched to a gene: 4. The CDR3 is 14 residues long. CDR3 residues: CASSYRQGPYGYTF. CDR3 in DNA: TGTGCCAGCAGTTATCGACAGGGGCCCTATGGCTACACCTTC.

For the CDR3, the DNA is TGTGCCAGCAGCCAATTCCCCCGAATACCCGAAGCTTTCTTT. Protein: CASSQFPRIPEAFF. V is TRBV3-1 and J is TRBJ1-1; D call uncertain. This CDR3 contains 14 residues. Germline V lookup: CDR1 LGHDT, CDR2 YNNKEL (reference sequence). V was shortened by 2 bases and J by 8 bases, with 15 bases between the two germline ends.

The chain carries TRBV6-1 and TRBJ1-1; no clear D gene. The V gene's germline CDR1 is MNHNS and CDR2 SASEGT. The CDR3 sequence is 11 residues long. CDR3 bases: TGTGAATCTAAGGGTAACACTGAAGCTTTCTTT. Amino acid sequence: CESKGNTEAFF.

The chain joins TRBV19 to TRBJ2-2, with TRBD1 identical over 9 bases. CDR1 is LNHDA, CDR2 SQIVND, per germline (reference sequence). V was clipped by 6 bases and J by 6 bases; unmatched bases: 8. This CDR3 has 15 amino acids. In nucleotides, the CDR3 is TGTGCCAGTAGCCCCGGGACAGGGAAGGCCGGGGAGCTGTTTTTT. It encodes CASSPGTGKAGELFF.

This clonotype was picked up a small number of times. V gene TRBV29-1 combines with J gene TRBJ2-1, with D perhaps TRBD2 (6 bases). Trimming removed 4 bases at V and 9 bases at J, with 16 bases between. Germline V gene lookup returns CDR1 SQVTM and CDR2 ANQGSEA. This CDR3 comprises 13 residues. The CDR3 spells CSVVGTGPTEQFF. The CDR3 nucleotides are TGCAGCGTTGTTGGGACTGGTCCCACTGAGCAGTTCTTC.

The chain couples TRBV7-8 to TRBJ1-1; perhaps TRBD1 as D (5 bases). The V gene lost 5 bases and the J gene lost 7 bases, with 11 bases spanning the gap. The length of the CDR3 is 12 residues. Per the germline V gene, CDR1 is SGHVS and CDR2 is FQNEAQ. The CDR3, as DNA: TGTGCCAGCAGCCGAACTAGGGGTGAAGCTTTCTTT. Amino acids: CASSRTRGEAFF.

Many counts were recorded for this clonotype. The V and J genes are TRBV11-3 and TRBJ1-1; 7 bases are a match to TRBD1. Germline loops: CDR1 SGHNT, CDR2 YENEEA. The length of the CDR3 is 15 residues. J was trimmed by 4 bases and V by 8 bases; bases with no gene match: 13. The CDR3 is CASAQGDLPGTEAFF. CDR3 bases: TGTGCCAGCGCTCAGGGGGACCTTCCTGGCACTGAAGCTTTCTTT. The full variable domain, in which reference TRBV11-3 and TRBJ1-1 provide the parts outside the CDR3, is EAGVVQSPRYKIIEKKQPVAFWCNPISGHNTLYWYLQNLGQGPELLIRYENEEAVDDSQLPKDRFSAERLKGVDSTLKIQPAELGDSAVYLCASAQGDLPGTEAFFGQGTRLTVV.

The chain has TRBV29-1 and TRBJ2-1; D is uncertain. V lost 1 base to trimming and J lost 10 bases, with 11 bases between them. The CDR3 consists of 12 residues. Germline CDR1 SQVTM, CDR2 ANQGSEA. DNA for the CDR3: TGCAGCGTTGAAGTGGTGAATCCGGAGCAGTTCTTC. Amino acids: CSVEVVNPEQFF.

This clonotype was detected many times. The chain joins TRBV7-3 to TRBJ2-1; D is unresolved. The V end lost 1 base, the J end lost 3 bases, and 7 bases lay between the germline ends. The germline V gene encodes CDR1 SGHTA and CDR2 FQGTGA. This CDR3 is 14 amino acids long. CDR3 nucleotides: TGTGCCAGCAGCTTAATTGGCAGCTACAATGAGCAGTTCTTC. Protein sequence: CASSLIGSYNEQFF.

This chain links TRBV3-1 with TRBJ2-4; D gene uncertain. V was clipped by 0 bases and J by 12 bases, with 12 bases between them. The length of the CDR3 is 13 residues. Germline V CDR1 and CDR2: LGHDT, YNNKEL (reference sequence). CDR3 coding DNA: TGTGCCAGCAGCCAAGATAGTACGGGTACTCAGTACTTC. This sequence encodes CASSQDSTGTQYF.

The table lists this clonotype with many counts. The rearrangement uses TRBV5-1 and TRBJ1-1, with D unresolved. The CDR3 has 13 amino acids. V gave up 0 bases and J gave up 11 bases, with 14 bases separating them. CDR1 SGHRS and CDR2 YFSETQ come from the germline V gene. The CDR3 DNA is TGCGCCAGCAGCTTGGATCGTGGTTTCGGGGCTTTCTTT. Translated, it gives CASSLDRGFGAFF.

This clonotype was picked up a small number of times. The CDR3 loop is CASSTPQGYGYTF. As DNA, the CDR3 is TGTGCCAGCAGTACACCGCAGGGTTATGGCTACACCTTC. The chain links TRBV2 to TRBJ1-2; D is possibly TRBD1 (5 bases). Germline lookup yields CDR1 SNHLY and CDR2 FYNNEI. The CDR3 is 13 residues long. Trimming stripped 5 bases from V and 5 bases from J, with 12 bases between.